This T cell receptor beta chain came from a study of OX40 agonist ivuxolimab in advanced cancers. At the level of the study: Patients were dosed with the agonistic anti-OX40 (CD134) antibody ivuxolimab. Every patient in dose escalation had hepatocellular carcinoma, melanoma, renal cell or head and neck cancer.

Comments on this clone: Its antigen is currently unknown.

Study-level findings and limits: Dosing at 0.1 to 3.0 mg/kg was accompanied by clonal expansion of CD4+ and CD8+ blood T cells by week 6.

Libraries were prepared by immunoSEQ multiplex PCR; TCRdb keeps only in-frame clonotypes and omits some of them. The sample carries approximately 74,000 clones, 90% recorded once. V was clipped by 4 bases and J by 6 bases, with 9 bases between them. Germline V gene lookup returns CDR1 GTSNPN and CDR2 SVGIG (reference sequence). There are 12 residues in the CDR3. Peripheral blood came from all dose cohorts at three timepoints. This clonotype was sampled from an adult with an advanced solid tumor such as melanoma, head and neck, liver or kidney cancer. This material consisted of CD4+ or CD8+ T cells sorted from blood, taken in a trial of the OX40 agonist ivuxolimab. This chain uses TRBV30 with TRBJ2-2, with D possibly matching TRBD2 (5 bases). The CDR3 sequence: CAWNRGSGELFF. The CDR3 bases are TGTGCCTGGAATCGAGGGTCCGGGGAGCTGTTTTTT.